This entry concerns a single T cell receptor beta chain. The antigen is not known. TCRdb analysed the reads with MiXCR anew, one entry per CDR3 protein. Of roughly 570,000 distinct CDR3 sequences detected, roughly 43% appear once; the ten largest clones hold about half. The data stem from a study of T cell repertoires in cytomegalovirus infection. Study at large: Recently identified HLA-C-restricted and well-studied HLA-B-restricted CMV epitopes were used. Both a matching HLA type and CMV infection were indicated by public TCR beta signatures.

General observations from the study: The cumulative frequency of public TCR beta families identified carriers of CMV plus the relevant HLA. The study found HLA-C-restricted CMV-specific TCR beta clonotypes dominating the ex vivo response.

Sequenced material: cultured PBMCs, taken from culture after CMV antigen stimulation. This clonotype was sampled from a human donor in good health (CMV status not recorded). Some clones in this sample may be carry-over from other donors' samples.

CDR3 protein: CASTYPPGQGFGEQFF. The CDR3 DNA follows: TGTGCCAGCACCTACCCGCCGGGACAGGGGTTTGGGGAGCAGTTCTTC. The chain recombines TRBV7-2 with TRBJ2-1; 10 bases agree with TRBD1. CDR1 and CDR2 (germline): SGHTA, FQGNSA. CDR3 size: 16 residues. Trimming cost V 7 bases and J 10 bases; bases outside gene matches: 16.